This T cell receptor (beta chain) comes out of a study of blood T cells in healthy people across ages. Alongside a J-beta primer mix, a sample-barcoded 5' primer served in a second PCR lasting about 7 to 11 cycles. Using its own MiXCR run on the 5' RACE reads, TCRdb lists one record per CDR3 protein. The sample lists hundreds of thousands of distinct CDR3 sequences; over 45% were seen once. The CDR3 has 18 amino acids. From germline, CDR1 is MGHRA and CDR2 YSYEKL. V was pared by 0 bases and J by 10 bases, with 25 bases between. The rearrangement links TRBV4-1 to TRBJ2-1; unclear D gene. The sequenced sample consisted of blood. This clonotype was sampled from a man aged 60 to 75 in good health. Here the CDR3 reads CASSQDTSRNSLTYEQFF. The CDR3 DNA reads TGCGCCAGCAGCCAAGATACTTCTAGGAATTCCCTAACTTACGAGCAGTTCTTC.